This TCR beta chain was obtained from a study of T-cell memory formation after mild COVID-19. The study, taken as a whole, reports: There were some responding clones in pre-infection memory, which suggested that cross-reactive memory had joined.

TCRdb re-called the 5' RACE reads with MiXCR, one entry per CDR3 protein. The table has over 400,000 distinct CDR3 sequences, 20% to 30% seen once. Remarks on this clonotype: Its antigen remains unidentified.

CDR3 length: 12 residues. V gave up 3 bases and J gave up 9 bases; unmatched junction bases: 1. Germline values: CDR1 SGHVS, CDR2 FQNEAQ. Source material: PBMCs or a T cell subset sorted from them (not recorded which). The rearrangement uses TRBV7-8 and TRBJ2-1, with 8 bases identical to TRBD1. This receptor was taken from an adult woman who had mild COVID-19 (a few samples of this study predate the infection). Cell type and time point are not known. The CDR3 sequence is CASSLGQAEQFF. The DNA for the CDR3 is TGTGCCAGCAGCTTGGGACAGGCTGAGCAGTTCTTC. The variable domain in full, with the rest retrieved from reference TRBV7-8 and TRBJ2-1, is GAGVSQSPRYKVAKRGQDVALRCDPISGHVSLFWYQQALGQGPEFLTYFQNEAQLDKSGLPSDRFFAERPEGSVSTLKIQRTQQEDSAVYLCASSLGQAEQFFGPGTRLTVL.